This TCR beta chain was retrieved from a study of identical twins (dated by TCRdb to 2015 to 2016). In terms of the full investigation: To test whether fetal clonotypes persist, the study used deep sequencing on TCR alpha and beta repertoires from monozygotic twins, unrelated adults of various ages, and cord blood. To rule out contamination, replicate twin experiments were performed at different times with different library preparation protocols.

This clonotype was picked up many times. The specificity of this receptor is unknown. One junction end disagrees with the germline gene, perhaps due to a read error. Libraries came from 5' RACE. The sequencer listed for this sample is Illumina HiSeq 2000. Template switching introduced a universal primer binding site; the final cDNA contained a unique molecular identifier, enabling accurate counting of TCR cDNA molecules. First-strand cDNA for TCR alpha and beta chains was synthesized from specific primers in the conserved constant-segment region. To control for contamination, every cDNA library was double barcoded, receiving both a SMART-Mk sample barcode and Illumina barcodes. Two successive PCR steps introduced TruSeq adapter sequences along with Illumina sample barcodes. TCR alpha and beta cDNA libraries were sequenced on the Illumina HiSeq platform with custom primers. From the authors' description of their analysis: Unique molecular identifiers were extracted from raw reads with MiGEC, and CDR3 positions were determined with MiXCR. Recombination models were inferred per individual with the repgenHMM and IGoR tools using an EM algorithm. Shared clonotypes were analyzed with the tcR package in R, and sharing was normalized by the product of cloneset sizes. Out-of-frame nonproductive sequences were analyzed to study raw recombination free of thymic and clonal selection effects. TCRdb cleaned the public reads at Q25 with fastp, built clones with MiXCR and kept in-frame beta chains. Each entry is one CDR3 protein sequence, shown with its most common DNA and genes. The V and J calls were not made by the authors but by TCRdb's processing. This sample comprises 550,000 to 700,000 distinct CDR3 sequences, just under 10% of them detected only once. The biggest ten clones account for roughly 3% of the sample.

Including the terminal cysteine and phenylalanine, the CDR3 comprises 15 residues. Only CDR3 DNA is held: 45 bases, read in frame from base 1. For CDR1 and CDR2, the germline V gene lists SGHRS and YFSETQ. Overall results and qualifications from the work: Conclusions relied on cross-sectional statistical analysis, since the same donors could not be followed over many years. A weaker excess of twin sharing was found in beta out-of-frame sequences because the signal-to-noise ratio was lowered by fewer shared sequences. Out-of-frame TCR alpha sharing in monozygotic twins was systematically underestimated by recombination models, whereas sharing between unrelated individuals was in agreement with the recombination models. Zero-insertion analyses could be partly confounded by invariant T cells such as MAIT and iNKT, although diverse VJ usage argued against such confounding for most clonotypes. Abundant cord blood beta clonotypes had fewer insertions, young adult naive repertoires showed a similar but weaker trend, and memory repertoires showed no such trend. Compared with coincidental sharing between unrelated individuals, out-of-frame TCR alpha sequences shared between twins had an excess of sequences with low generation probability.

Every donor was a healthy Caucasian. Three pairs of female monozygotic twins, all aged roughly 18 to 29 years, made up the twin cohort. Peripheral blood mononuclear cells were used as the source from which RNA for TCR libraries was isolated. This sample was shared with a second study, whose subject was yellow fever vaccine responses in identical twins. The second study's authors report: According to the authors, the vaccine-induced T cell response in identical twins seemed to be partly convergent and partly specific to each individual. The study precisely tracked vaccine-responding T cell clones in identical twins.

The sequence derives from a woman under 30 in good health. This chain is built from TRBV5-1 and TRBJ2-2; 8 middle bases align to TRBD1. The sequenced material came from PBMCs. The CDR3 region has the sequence CASSFGQGNTGELFF. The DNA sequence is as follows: TGTGCCAGCAGTTTTGGACAGGGGAACACCGGGGAGCTGTTTTTT.